Following are 6 T cell receptor beta chains from one sample sequenced in a study of technical replicates of blood from several donors (dated by TCRdb to the late 2010s). The receptor library was made with the immunoSEQ multiplex PCR assay. As stored in TCRdb, this immuneACCESS dataset retains in-frame rearrangements with V and J assigned. A fraction of the clones does not appear; measured against another copy, unresolved V genes explain less than half of the discrepancy, and the remainder lacks a known reason. The sample contains around 67,000 clones, more than 75% of them found a single time. 5.1% of the sample goes to the ten largest clones. Input material: PBMCs. Source of these receptors: a human donor in good health. Some clones in this sample may be carry-over from other donors' samples.

The genes are TRBV30 and TRBJ2-7; 7 positions match TRBD1. CDR3 length: 13 amino acids. The ends lost 7 bases at V and 3 bases at J; junction bases unmatched: 9. The V gene's germline CDR1 is GTSNPN and CDR2 SVGIG (reference sequence). CDR3 coding DNA: TGTGCCTCCTCGACAGGGACCCTCTACGAGCAGTACTTC. As protein: CASSTGTLYEQYF.

The chain is built from TRBV5-1 and TRBJ2-2; a possible D gene is TRBD2 (6 bases). V was clipped by 4 bases and J by 5 bases, with 12 bases between them. This CDR3 has 14 residues. Germline loops: CDR1 SGHRS, CDR2 YFSETQ. In DNA, the CDR3 is TGCGCCAGCAGCAGAGATGGGGGGACCGGGGAGCTGTTTTTT. Translating gives CASSRDGGTGELFF.

V and J are TRBV30 and TRBJ2-2, with TRBD1 matching 7 bases. Per germline, CDR1 GTSNPN and CDR2 SVGIG (reference sequence). This CDR3 spans 14 amino acids. V was clipped by 2 bases and J by 7 bases; unmatched bases: 7. As DNA, the CDR3 is TGTGCCTGGAGTCCACAGGGGAAGGGCGGGGAGCTGTTTTTT. Translating gives CAWSPQGKGGELFF.

The chain links TRBV2 to TRBJ2-7; the D is unclear. This CDR3 comprises 13 residues. Germline-derived CDR1 and CDR2 are SNHLY and FYNNEI. Trimming left V 4 bases short and J 4 bases short, with 11 bases between. The CDR3 coding sequence is TGTGCCAGCAGTGTGCAAGCTTTATACGAGCAGTACTTC. Amino acids: CASSVQALYEQYF.

This rearrangement joins TRBV27 to TRBJ2-7, with 13 bases lining up with TRBD2. Germline CDR1 MNHEY, CDR2 SMNVEV (reference sequence). The CDR3 contains 14 residues. Unmatched junction bases numbered 4, after V lost 4 bases and J lost 7 bases. CDR3 amino acids: CASSSPGLAGEQYF. CDR3 sequence (DNA): TGTGCCAGCAGTTCCCCGGGACTAGCGGGGGAGCAGTACTTC.

The V and J genes are TRBV5-1 and TRBJ2-3, with D unresolved. There are 11 residues in the CDR3. CDR1 SGHRS and CDR2 YFSETQ come from the germline V gene. V was trimmed by 3 bases and J by 3 bases, leaving 2 bases between them. The CDR3 loop is CASSSTDTQYF. DNA of the CDR3: TGCGCCAGCAGCTCGACAGATACGCAGTATTTT.